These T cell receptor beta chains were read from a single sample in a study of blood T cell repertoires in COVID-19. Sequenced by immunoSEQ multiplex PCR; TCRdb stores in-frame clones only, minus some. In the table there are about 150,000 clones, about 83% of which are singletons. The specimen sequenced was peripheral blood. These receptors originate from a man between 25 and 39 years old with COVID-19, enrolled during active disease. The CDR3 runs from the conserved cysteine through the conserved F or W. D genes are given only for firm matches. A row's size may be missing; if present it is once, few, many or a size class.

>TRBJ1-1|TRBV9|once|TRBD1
CASSVGTGGSTEAFF
TGTGCCAGCAGCGTCGGGACAGGGGGGAGCACTGAAGCTTTCTTT
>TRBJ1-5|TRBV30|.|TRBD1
CAWSRTGGNQPQHF
TGTGCCTGGAGTAGGACAGGGGGGAATCAGCCCCAGCATTTT
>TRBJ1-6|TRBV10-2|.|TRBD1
CASSETGGANSPLHF
TGCGCCAGCAGTGAGACAGGGGGCGCCAATTCACCCCTCCACTTT
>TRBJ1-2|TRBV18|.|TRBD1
CASSPPRTGDYGYTF
TGTGCCAGCTCACCACCCCGGACAGGGGACTATGGCTACACCTTC
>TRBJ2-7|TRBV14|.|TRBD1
CASSQITGAHEQYF
TGTGCCAGCAGCCAAATAACAGGGGCCCACGAGCAGTACTTC
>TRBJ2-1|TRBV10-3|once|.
CAISGETYNEQFF
TGTGCCATCAGCGGGGAAACCTACAATGAGCAGTTCTTC
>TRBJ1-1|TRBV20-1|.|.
CSAPQVLLPFF
TGCAGTGCACCACAGGTCCTGCTCCCTTTCTTT
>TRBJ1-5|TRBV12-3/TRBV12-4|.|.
CASSFGNQPQHF
TGTGCCAGCAGTTTCGGGAATCAGCCCCAGCATTTT
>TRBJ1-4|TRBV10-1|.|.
CASSETGVNEKLFF
TGCGCCAGCAGTGAAACAGGAGTTAATGAAAAACTGTTTTTT
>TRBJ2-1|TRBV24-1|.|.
CATSDYGGPRVNEQFF
TGTGCCACCAGTGATTATGGAGGGCCAAGGGTGAATGAGCAGTTCTTC
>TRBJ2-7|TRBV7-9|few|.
CASSQIIDEQYF
TGTGCCAGCAGCCAAATAATAGATGAGCAGTACTTC
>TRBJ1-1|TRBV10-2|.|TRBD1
CASSGQGNTEAFF
TGCGCCAGCAGTGGACAGGGGAACACTGAAGCTTTCTTT
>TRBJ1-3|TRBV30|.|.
CAWIRAGPGNTIYF
TGTGCCTGGATCAGGGCTGGCCCTGGAAACACCATATATTTT
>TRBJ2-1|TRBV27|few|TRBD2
CASSEPNSGRKEQFF
TGTGCCAGCAGCGAACCAAATAGCGGGAGGAAAGAGCAGTTCTTC
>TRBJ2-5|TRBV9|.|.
CASSPPPKETQYF
TGTGCCAGCAGCCCCCCCCCTAAAGAGACCCAGTACTTC
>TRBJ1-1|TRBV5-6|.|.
CASSPPSSWTEAFF
TGTGCCAGCAGCCCTCCATCCAGTTGGACTGAAGCTTTCTTT
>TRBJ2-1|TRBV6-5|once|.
CASSRRESYNEQFF
TGTGCCAGCAGTCGGAGAGAGTCCTACAATGAGCAGTTCTTC
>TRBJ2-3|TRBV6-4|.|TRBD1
CASSRFRTGDADTQYF
TGTGCCAGCAGTAGATTTAGGACAGGGGATGCCGATACGCAGTATTTT
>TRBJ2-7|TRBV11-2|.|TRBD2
CASSKAPGTSVTGEQYF
TGTGCCAGCAGCAAAGCTCCTGGGACTAGCGTTACGGGCGAGCAGTACTTC